The clone carrying this T cell receptor beta chain was counted a single time. Documented time point: after trial treatment. Treatment noted: LDRT plus nivolumab, ipilimumab, low-dose cyclophosphamide and aspirin (RACIN trial). CDR3 length: 13 residues. Germline assignment: CDR1 SGHTA and CDR2 FQGTGA. The V gene lost 2 bases and the J gene lost 3 bases, with 7 bases spanning the gap. Alpha- and beta-chain coverage of first-strand cDNA came from TRAV- and TRBV-specific primers. The authors amplified TCRs for about 18 PCR cycles with a constant-region primer and a V-primer adapter. The isolated mRNA underwent amplification through in vitro transcription. One entry per CDR3 protein, called by TCRdb with MiXCR from the reads. The profile shows around 100,000 distinct CDR3 sequences, around 21% of them singletons. This record comes from a study of low-dose radiotherapy and immunotherapy resistance in tumors. Looking at the study overall: It was every two weeks, one day before radiation and immunotherapy, that intravenous cyclophosphamide 200 mg/m2 was given.

The chain couples TRBV7-3 to TRBJ2-5; no firm D call. Sequenced material: PBMCs, taken after low-dose radiotherapy plus immunotherapy. The TCR originated in a male donor with prostate cancer. CDR3 in amino acids: CASSLRLKETQYF. The CDR3 DNA is TGTGCCAGCAGCTTACGACTCAAAGAGACCCAGTACTTC.